These T cell receptor beta chains were read from a single sample in a study of preoperative IRX-2 immunotherapy in early breast cancer. The data were produced by immunoSEQ multiplex PCR, yet TCRdb's version contains in-frame clones alone and is incomplete. This table has roughly 57,000 clones, approximately 93% appearing once. This sample was obtained from a patient treated with IRX-2 immunotherapy. The receptors were sampled from a human donor with breast cancer. Both conserved end residues are part of each CDR3.

j_call v_call cdr3_aa
TRBJ2-5 TRBV7-8 CASSKRDQHAQETQYF
TRBJ2-1 TRBV4-3 CASSQDGDNENEQFF
TRBJ2-7 TRBV21-1 CASSSDANGLAGGDEQYF
TRBJ1-1 TRBV7-9 CASSLGVGGSEAFF
TRBJ2-7 TRBV7-9 CASSSIPGQGWREQYF
TRBJ2-5 TRBV11-2 CASSLFSYGGGYETQYF
TRBJ2-5 TRBV6-5 CASSSYRGSETQYF
TRBJ2-1 TRBV2 CASARRSYNEQFF
TRBJ1-1 TRBV7-9 CASSTGTEAFF
TRBJ1-1 TRBV18 CASSPTGPNTEAFF
TRBJ2-3 TRBV28 CASSLPGAGTDTQYF
TRBJ2-3 TRBV10-3 CAISDGTSGADTQYF
TRBJ1-3 TRBV10-3 CAIGRVSSGNTIYF
TRBJ2-3 TRBV5-1 CASSLVVGRVVTDTQYF
TRBJ2-7 TRBV10-3 CAITPDSGLYEQYF
TRBJ2-2 TRBV5-1 CASSGTFNTGELFF
TRBJ1-2 TRBV11-2 CASSLAGPRGDYGYTF
TRBJ2-6 TRBV19 CASSYVGANVLTF
TRBJ2-2 TRBV11-3 CASSPRTAPTGELFF
TRBJ2-3 TRBV7-2 CASRGLQTERTDTQYF
TRBJ2-3 TRBV7-3 CASSDLGPDTQYF
TRBJ1-1 TRBV7-9 CASSSSGQGNTEAFF
TRBJ1-6 TRBV7-3 CASSSTGSDSPLHF
TRBJ2-7 TRBV27 CASRAYSYEQYF
TRBJ2-5 TRBV7-2 CASRYAGGSGTQYF
TRBJ2-7 TRBV10-3 CAISEIKTSGIPLSYEQYF
TRBJ1-5 TRBV6-1 CASKDLPSGHQPQHF
TRBJ2-5 TRBV5-1 CASGPGQETQYF
TRBJ2-7 TRBV25-1 CASSEKGRGGPPYEQYF
TRBJ1-2 TRBV7-6 CASSSQGGSPEGYTF
TRBJ2-7 TRBV7-6 CASSLSLGRSSYEQYF
TRBJ2-7 TRBV19 CASSISQGSYEQYF
TRBJ1-2 TRBV27 CASSLAQEGGYYGYTF
TRBJ1-2 TRBV21-1 CASQGHDYGYTF
TRBJ2-5 TRBV19 CASSIGTQETQYF
TRBJ1-5 TRBV2 CASSGDRGGQPQHF